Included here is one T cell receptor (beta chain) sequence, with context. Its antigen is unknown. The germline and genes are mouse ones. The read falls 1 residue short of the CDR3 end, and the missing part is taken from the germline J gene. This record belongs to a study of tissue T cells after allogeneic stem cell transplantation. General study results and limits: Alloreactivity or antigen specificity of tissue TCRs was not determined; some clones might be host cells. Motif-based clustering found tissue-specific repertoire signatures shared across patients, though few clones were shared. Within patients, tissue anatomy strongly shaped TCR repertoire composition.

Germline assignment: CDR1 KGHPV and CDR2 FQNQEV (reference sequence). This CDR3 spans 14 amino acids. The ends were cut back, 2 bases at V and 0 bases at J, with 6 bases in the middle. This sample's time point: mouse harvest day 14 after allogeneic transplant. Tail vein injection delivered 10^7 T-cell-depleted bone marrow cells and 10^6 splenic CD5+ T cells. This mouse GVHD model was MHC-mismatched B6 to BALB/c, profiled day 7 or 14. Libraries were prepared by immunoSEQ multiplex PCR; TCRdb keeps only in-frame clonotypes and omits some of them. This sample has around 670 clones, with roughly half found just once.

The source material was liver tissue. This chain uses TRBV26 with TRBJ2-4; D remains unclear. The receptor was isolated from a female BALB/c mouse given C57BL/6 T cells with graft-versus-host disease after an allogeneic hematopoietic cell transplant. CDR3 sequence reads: CASSLQSSQNTLYF. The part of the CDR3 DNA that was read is TGTGCCAGCAGTCTGCAGTCTAGTCAAAACACCTTGTAC.